This T cell receptor beta chain is from a study of blood T cell repertoires in COVID-19. Study at large: COVID-19 samples from acute and convalescent phases originated in the United States, Italy and Spain. PBMCs, B-cell-depleted T cells, or T cells provided the cDNA or gDNA that made up the material.

Patients at the Seattle site were enrolled during active infection and followed longitudinally. How the authors handled the data: Amplification of reference gene primers provided the estimated nucleated cell counts. The data were produced by immunoSEQ multiplex PCR, yet TCRdb's version contains in-frame clones alone and is incomplete. V and J calls and clone size are as listed in that table; D and trimming were resolved from the DNA. Of around 270,000 clones listed, approximately 84% were seen once; the top ten hold 15% to 17%. J lost 5 bases, V lost 7 bases, and 8 bases had no gene match. Per the germline V gene, CDR1 is MNHEY and CDR2 is SVGAGI. The CDR3 is 14 residues long.

The sequencing input was peripheral blood. The clonotype was recovered from a person between 65 and 80 years old with COVID-19, enrolled during active disease. This chain links TRBV6-5 with TRBJ1-5; 7 bases line up with TRBD1. CDR3: CASKPQGNYQPQHF. The CDR3, as DNA: TGTGCCAGCAAACCACAGGGGAATTATCAGCCCCAGCATTTT.